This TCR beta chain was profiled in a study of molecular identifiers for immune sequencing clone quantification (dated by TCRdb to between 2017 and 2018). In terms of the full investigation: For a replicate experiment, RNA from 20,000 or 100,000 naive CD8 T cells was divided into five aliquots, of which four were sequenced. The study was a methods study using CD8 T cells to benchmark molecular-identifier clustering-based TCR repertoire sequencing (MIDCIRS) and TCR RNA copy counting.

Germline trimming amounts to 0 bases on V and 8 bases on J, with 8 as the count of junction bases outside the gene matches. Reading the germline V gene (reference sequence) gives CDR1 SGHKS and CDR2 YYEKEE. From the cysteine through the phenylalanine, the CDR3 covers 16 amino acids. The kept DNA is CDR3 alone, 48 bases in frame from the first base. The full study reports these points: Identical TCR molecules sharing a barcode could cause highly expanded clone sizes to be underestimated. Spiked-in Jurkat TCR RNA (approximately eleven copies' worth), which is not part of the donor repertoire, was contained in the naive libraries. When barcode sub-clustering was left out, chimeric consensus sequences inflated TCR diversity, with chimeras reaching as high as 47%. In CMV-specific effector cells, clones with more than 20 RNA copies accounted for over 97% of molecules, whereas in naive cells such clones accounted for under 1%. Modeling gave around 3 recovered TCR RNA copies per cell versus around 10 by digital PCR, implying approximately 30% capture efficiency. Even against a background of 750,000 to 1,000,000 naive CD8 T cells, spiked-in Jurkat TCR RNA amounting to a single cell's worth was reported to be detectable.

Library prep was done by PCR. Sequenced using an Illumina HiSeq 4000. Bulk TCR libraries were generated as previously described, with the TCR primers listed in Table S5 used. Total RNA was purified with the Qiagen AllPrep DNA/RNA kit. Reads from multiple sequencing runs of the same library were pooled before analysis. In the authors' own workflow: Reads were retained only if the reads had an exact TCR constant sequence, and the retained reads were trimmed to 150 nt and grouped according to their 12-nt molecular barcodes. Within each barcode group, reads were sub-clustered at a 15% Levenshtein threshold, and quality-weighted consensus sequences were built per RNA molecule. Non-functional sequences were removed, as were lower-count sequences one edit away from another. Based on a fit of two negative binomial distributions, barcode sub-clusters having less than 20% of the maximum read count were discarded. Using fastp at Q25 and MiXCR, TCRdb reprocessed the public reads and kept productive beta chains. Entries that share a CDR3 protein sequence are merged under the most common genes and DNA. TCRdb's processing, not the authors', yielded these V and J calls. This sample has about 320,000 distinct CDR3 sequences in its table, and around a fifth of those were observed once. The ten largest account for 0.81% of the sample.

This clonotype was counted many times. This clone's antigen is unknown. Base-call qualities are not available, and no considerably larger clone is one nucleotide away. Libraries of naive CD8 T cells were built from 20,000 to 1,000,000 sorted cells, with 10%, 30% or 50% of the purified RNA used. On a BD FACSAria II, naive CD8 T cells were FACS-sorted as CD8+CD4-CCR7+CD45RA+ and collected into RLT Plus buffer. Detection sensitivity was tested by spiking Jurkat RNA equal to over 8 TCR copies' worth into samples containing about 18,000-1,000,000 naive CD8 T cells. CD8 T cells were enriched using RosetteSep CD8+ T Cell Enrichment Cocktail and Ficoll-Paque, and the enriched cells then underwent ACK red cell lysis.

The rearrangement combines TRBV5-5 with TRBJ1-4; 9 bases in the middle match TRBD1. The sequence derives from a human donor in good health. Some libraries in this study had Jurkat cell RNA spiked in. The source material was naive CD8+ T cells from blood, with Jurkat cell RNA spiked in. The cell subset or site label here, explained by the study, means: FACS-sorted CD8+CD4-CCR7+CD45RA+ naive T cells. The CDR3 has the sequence CASSLGPGQGSEKLFF. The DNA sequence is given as TGTGCCAGCAGCTTGGGGCCGGGACAGGGTTCGGAAAAACTGTTTTTT.